The 31 T cell receptor beta chains below were found in one sample sequenced in a study of blood T cell repertoires in COVID-19. The table came from immunoSEQ multiplex PCR; TCRdb's copy has only in-frame clones and leaves some out. Here the sample spans some 210,000 clones, around 82% being singletons. The specimen was PBMCs or T cells enriched from blood (not recorded which). The receptors were gathered from a man under 40 with acute COVID-19.

The chain joins TRBV29-1 to TRBJ1-5; the match to TRBD1 covers 9 bases. Per the germline V gene, CDR1 is SQVTM and CDR2 is ANQGSEA. V lost 6 bases, J lost 4 bases, and 4 bases stayed unmatched. The CDR3 runs to 13 residues. Written as DNA, the CDR3 is TGCAGCGTCCCCGGGACAGGGAATCAGCCCCAGCATTTT. Its protein product is CSVPGTGNQPQHF.

The J gene is TRBJ1-1, the V gene TRBV15, with D unresolved. This CDR3 has 11 residues. V lost 4 bases to trimming and J lost 8 bases, with 8 bases between them. Germline loops: CDR1 LNHNV, CDR2 YYDKDF (reference sequence). CDR3 nucleotides: TGTGCCACCAGCAACTTGAGAGAAGCTTTCTTT. This translates into CATSNLREAFF.

The V and J genes are TRBV6-1 and TRBJ2-7; TRBD2 might be the D (5 bases). The germline V and J ends were trimmed by 0 bases and 6 bases, with 9 bases remaining between them. The CDR3 is 13 residues long. Germline V gene lookup returns CDR1 MNHNS and CDR2 SASEGT. The CDR3 sequence: CASSEARVGEQYF. The CDR3 nucleotides read TGTGCCAGCAGTGAAGCGAGGGTGGGCGAGCAGTACTTC.

The V gene is TRBV7-9, the J gene TRBJ2-5; 8 bases agree with TRBD2. The J segment lost 1 base and the V segment lost 2 bases, leaving 12 bases of the junction unmatched. CDR1 SEHNR and CDR2 FQNEAQ come from the germline V gene (reference sequence). CDR3 size: 18 residues. For the CDR3, the DNA is TGTGCCAGCAGCTTAATACAGTGGCGGGGGGCGGGCCAAGAGACCCAGTACTTC. Amino acid sequence: CASSLIQWRGAGQETQYF.

The J gene is TRBJ2-7, the V gene TRBV6-5, with TRBD1 matching over 10 bases. V dropped 5 bases and J dropped 3; count of bases not matched to a gene: 1. CDR1 is MNHEY and CDR2 is SVGAGI in the germline V gene. There are 13 residues in the CDR3. The CDR3: CASSRDRGYEQYF. DNA for the CDR3: TGTGCCAGCAGTCGGGACAGGGGCTACGAGCAGTACTTC.

This rearrangement joins TRBV19 to TRBJ1-5; TRBD1 might be the D (6 bases). Germline CDR1 LNHDA, CDR2 SQIVND (reference sequence). Trimming cost V 3 bases and J 0 bases, with 18 bases left between them. CDR3 length equals 18 residues. The CDR3 sequence: CASSILGGAYHSNQPQHF. As DNA, the CDR3 is TGTGCCAGTAGTATCTTAGGGGGGGCCTACCATAGCAATCAGCCCCAGCATTTT.

To note about this clone: Other DNA sequences in this specimen translate into the identical CDR3. The chain couples TRBV3-1 (or the pseudogene TRBV3-2) to TRBJ2-3, with D perhaps TRBD2 (6 bases). The CDR3 spans 13 residues. V was cut by 4 bases and J by 1 base, with 6 bases left in between. CDR1 and CDR2 (germline): LGHDT, YNNKEL (reference sequence). CDR3 nucleotides: TGTGCCAGCAGCCGCGGGGGCACAGATACGCAGTATTTT. The encoded protein is CASSRGGTDTQYF.

The chain links TRBV3-1 (or the pseudogene TRBV3-2) to TRBJ2-7; TRBD1 is a possible D gene (5 bases). V was pared by 5 bases and J by 2 bases, with 13 bases between. Germline lookup yields CDR1 LGHDT and CDR2 YNNKEL (reference sequence). The CDR3 sequence is 14 residues long. The CDR3 sequence: CASSSTVKPYEQYF. The CDR3, as DNA: TGTGCCAGCAGCTCGACAGTTAAACCCTACGAGCAGTACTTC.

In DNA form, the CDR3 reads TGCGCCAGCAGTGAAGAGACTGAAGCTTTCTTT. Encoded protein: CASSEETEAFF. The chain has TRBV10-2 and TRBJ1-1; D gene ambiguous. V lost 3 bases and J 5 bases, leaving 4 bases between the germline ends. There are 11 residues in the CDR3. Germline-derived CDR1 and CDR2 are WSHSY and SAAADI.

The chain links TRBV5-5 to TRBJ1-2, with D uncertain. Germline assignment: CDR1 SGHKS and CDR2 YYEKEE (reference sequence). V lost 4 bases and J 4 bases, leaving 20 bases between the germline ends. The CDR3 has 16 amino acids. The CDR3 nucleotides are TGTGCCAGCAGCCAAGACTGGACTCCCCTCACCTATGGCTACACCTTC. The encoded protein is CASSQDWTPLTYGYTF.

The gene calls are TRBV9 and TRBJ1-1; TRBD1 agrees at 9 bases. The CDR3 extends over 16 amino acids. Per germline, CDR1 SGDLS and CDR2 YYNGEE. The V gene end was trimmed by 2 bases and the J gene end by 0 bases; junction bases not matched to a gene: 5. The CDR3 loop reads CASSVAGTGMNTEAFF. CDR3 DNA: TGTGCCAGCAGCGTTGCCGGGACAGGGATGAACACTGAAGCTTTCTTT.

This chain connects TRBV4-1 to TRBJ1-3; D remains unclear. Germline CDR1 MGHRA, CDR2 YSYEKL. Trimming cost V 0 bases and J 6 bases, with 12 bases left between them. The CDR3 has 15 residues. CDR3 amino acids: CASSQESTFPNTIYF. For the CDR3, the DNA is TGCGCCAGCAGCCAAGAGAGCACTTTCCCAAACACCATATATTTT.

This chain uses TRBV27 with TRBJ2-3; no definite D call. The V gene lost 6 bases and the J gene lost 5 bases, with 12 bases spanning the gap. Germline assignment: CDR1 MNHEY and CDR2 SMNVEV (reference sequence). The CDR3 spans 13 residues. The CDR3 nucleotides are TGTGCCAGCAGCTCCCACGCCGGAGATACGCAGTATTTT. Translation: CASSSHAGDTQYF.

The rearrangement joins TRBV19 to TRBJ1-1, with D maybe TRBD1 (5 bases). CDR1 and CDR2 from the germline V gene are LNHDA and SQIVND (reference sequence). V lost 3 bases and J 2 bases, leaving 10 bases between the germline ends. The CDR3 has 14 amino acids. The CDR3 coding sequence is TGTGCCAGTAGTATGGGGCAAGCCAACACTGAAGCTTTCTTT. Residues: CASSMGQANTEAFF.

CDR3 DNA: TGTGCCAGCAGCGTTAGCGGGGGGGCGTCCTACAATGAGCAGTTCTTC. It yields the protein CASSVSGGASYNEQFF. V and J are TRBV9 and TRBJ2-1; 11 nucleotides align to TRBD2. Germline V gene sequence: CDR1 SGDLS, CDR2 YYNGEE. The length of the CDR3 is 16 residues. V dropped 2 bases and J dropped 1; count of bases not matched to a gene: 2.

In this sample, this clone turned up a few times. The chain recombines TRBV27 with TRBJ1-5, with D unclear. This CDR3 is 15 amino acids long. V lost 2 bases to trimming and J lost 1 base, with 9 bases between them. Germline lookup yields CDR1 MNHEY and CDR2 SMNVEV (reference sequence). CDR3 loop: CASSLKTGSNQPQHF. CDR3 DNA sequence: TGTGCCAGCAGTTTAAAGACGGGGAGCAATCAGCCCCAGCATTTT.

The chain recombines TRBV28 with TRBJ1-3; TRBD1 matches 7 bases. CDR3 length: 16 amino acids. J was trimmed by 3 bases and V by 10 bases; bases with no gene match: 15. CDR1 and CDR2 from the germline V gene are MDHEN and SYDVKM. CDR3 protein: CATLSPLQGNGNTIYF. The CDR3 DNA follows: TGTGCCACCTTAAGTCCCCTACAGGGGAATGGAAACACCATATATTTT.

This clone has more than one count but fewer than ten. V and J are TRBV6-5 and TRBJ1-1; 7 nucleotides line up with TRBD1. CDR1 is MNHEY and CDR2 is SVGAGI in the germline V gene. J gave up 2 bases and V 2 bases, and 8 bases lay outside the gene matches. CDR3 length: 16 residues. This CDR3 is CASSYLDRIGNTEAFF. CDR3 DNA: TGTGCCAGCAGTTACCTGGACAGGATCGGAAACACTGAAGCTTTCTTT.

The CDR3 here is CASRGQGAYEKLFF. Here the CDR3 DNA reads TGTGCCAGCAGGGGACAGGGGGCGTATGAAAAACTGTTTTTT. V usage is TRBV6-5 and J usage is TRBJ1-4; TRBD1 aligns across 12 bases. CDR1 and CDR2 from the germline V gene are MNHEY and SVGAGI. The V and J ends lost 6 bases and 6 bases, in that order; junction bases with no gene match: 2. The CDR3 spans 14 residues.

This clone has a single count. The rearrangement uses TRBV4-1 and TRBJ2-3; a possible D gene is TRBD2 (5 bases). Germline-derived CDR1 and CDR2 are MGHRA and YSYEKL. Trimming pared 4 bases from V and 5 bases from J, leaving 16 bases between. The CDR3 consists of 15 residues. The CDR3 region is CASSPTDSEEDTQYF. CDR3 sequence (DNA): TGCGCCAGCAGCCCAACGGACTCCGAGGAAGATACGCAGTATTTT.

This rearrangement joins TRBV12-5 to TRBJ2-7, with D maybe TRBD2 (5 bases). The CDR3 runs to 12 residues. The germline V gene has CDR1 LGHNT and CDR2 FRNRAP. The V and J ends lost 7 bases and 7 bases respectively, with 14 bases between them. Here the CDR3 reads CASAPLRGEQYF. DNA of the CDR3: TGTGCTAGTGCCCCCTTACGGGGTGAGCAGTACTTC.

The rearrangement uses TRBV6-1 and TRBJ2-7, with TRBD1 matching over 8 bases. The CDR3 loop spans 15 amino acids. Unmatched junction bases numbered 3, after V lost 0 bases and J lost 2 bases. CDR1 and CDR2 from the germline V gene are MNHNS and SASEGT. CDR3 DNA: TGTGCCAGCAGTGAAGCCGGGACAGGCCCCTACGAGCAGTACTTC. Translation gives CASSEAGTGPYEQYF.

This chain uses TRBV5-1 with TRBJ2-3; the D is unclear. Germline V CDR1 and CDR2: SGHRS, YFSETQ. The CDR3 length is 14 residues. V dropped 2 bases and J dropped 0 bases, with 7 bases sitting between them. The CDR3 reads CASSLTVSTDTQYF. CDR3 in DNA: TGCGCCAGCAGCTTAACTGTTAGCACAGATACGCAGTATTTT.

J is TRBJ1-6 and V is TRBV6-5; TRBD1 matches at 7 bases. Germline assignment: CDR1 MNHEY and CDR2 SVGAGI. This CDR3 contains 12 residues. J was trimmed by 10 bases and V by 7 bases; bases with no gene match: 4. The CDR3 DNA is TGTGCCAGCATAAGACAGGGCTCACCCCTCCACTTT. Its translation: CASIRQGSPLHF.

The chain has TRBV6-1 and TRBJ2-7, with D perhaps TRBD1 (6 bases). The germline gives CDR1 MNHNS, CDR2 SASEGT. The CDR3 is 15 amino acids. The V gene lost 2 bases and the J gene lost 2 bases, with 13 bases spanning the gap. This CDR3 is CASSEQQGSTYEQYF. CDR3 sequence (DNA): TGTGCCAGCAGTGAACAGCAGGGGAGCACCTACGAGCAGTACTTC.

The V and J genes are TRBV5-6 and TRBJ2-5; tentatively, D is TRBD2 (7 bases). The length of the CDR3 is 13 residues. Germline assignment: CDR1 SGHDT and CDR2 YYEEEE. V lost 5 bases to trimming and J lost 5 bases, with 13 bases between them. CDR3 amino acids: CASRWRGGETQYF. CDR3 DNA sequence: TGTGCCAGCAGATGGAGGGGGGGCGAGACCCAGTACTTC.

The CDR3 reads CASSSGTQPPYEQYF. The DNA for the CDR3 is TGTGCCAGCAGCTCCGGGACACAACCCCCCTACGAGCAGTACTTC. The chain uses TRBV13 and TRBJ2-7, with a possible D match to TRBD1 (6 bases). Trimming left V 4 bases short and J 2 bases short, with 15 bases between. Germline CDR1 PRHDT, CDR2 FYEKMQ (reference sequence). This CDR3 region has 15 residues.

This chain links TRBV9 with TRBJ2-7; maybe TRBD1 (6 bases). Trimming took off 2 bases at V and 6 bases at J, with 12 bases between the two ends. CDR3 length: 13 residues. Germline loops: CDR1 SGDLS, CDR2 YYNGEE. Here the CDR3 DNA reads TGTGCCAGCAGCGTCGCGGACAGCCTCGAGCAGTACTTC. Translating it yields CASSVADSLEQYF.

This clone was counted between two and nine times. The rearrangement uses TRBV10-3 and TRBJ2-2; 11 bases fit TRBD2. The V segment lost 0 bases and the J segment 4 bases; nucleotides outside the gene matches: 1. The germline V gene has CDR1 ENHRY and CDR2 SYGVKD. This CDR3 comprises 16 residues. The chain's CDR3 is CAISESSGGATGELFF. In DNA form, the CDR3 reads TGTGCCATCAGTGAGTCTAGCGGGGGGGCCACCGGGGAGCTGTTTTTT.

This clone was detected a few times. The genes are TRBV7-3 and TRBJ2-7, with 10 bases aligning to TRBD1. Trimming cost V 1 base and J 4 bases; bases outside gene matches: 1. In germline, CDR1 is SGHTA, CDR2 FQGTGA. This CDR3 contains 14 residues. CDR3 sequence (DNA): TGTGCCAGCAGCTTAATGGGACAGGGGTACGAGCAGTACTTC. Translation: CASSLMGQGYEQYF.

The chain is built from TRBV18 and TRBJ2-1; D is ambiguous. Trimming took 1 base from V and 6 from J, leaving 4 bases between them. The CDR3 runs 12 residues. Germline-derived CDR1 and CDR2 are KGHSH and LQKENI. Here the CDR3 DNA reads TGTGCCAGCTCACCACGCGTCAATGAGCAGTTCTTC. It is translated as CASSPRVNEQFF.